This entry lists 11 T cell receptor beta chains sequenced from one sample in a study of T cells in Graves' hyperthyroidism and ophthalmopathy. Amplified regions were TCR beta CDR3 sequences from RNA transcripts. The TCR CDR3 was amplified in a first-round RT-PCR using the HTBI primer set. MiXCR, applied by TCRdb to the multiplex PCR reads, yields one record per CDR3 protein. Of some 700,000 distinct CDR3 sequences in the sample, approximately 15% are singletons; the top ten hold 15% to 17%. Sequenced sample: blood. Receptor source: a man aged 50 to 60 with Graves' hyperthyroidism.

Regarding this clonotype: A single base separates this from a much larger clone, so it may be a read error. The chain has TRBV6-5 and TRBJ2-2, with a possible D match to TRBD1 (6 bases). CDR1 and CDR2 from the germline V gene are MNHEY and SVGAGI. Deletions cut 2 bases from V and 0 bases from J, with 7 bases between. This CDR3 comprises 15 residues. The CDR3 nucleotides read TGTGCCAGCAGTTACGAGGGGGCGAACACCGGGGAGCTGTTTTTT. This sequence encodes CASSYEGANTGELFF.

This clonotype was seen many times. V is TRBV3-1 and J is TRBJ2-3; D gene uncertain. Trimming stripped 7 bases from V and 2 bases from J, with 10 bases between. Germline V gene sequence: CDR1 LGHDT, CDR2 YNNKEL (reference sequence). CDR3 length: 13 residues. CDR3 region: CASKSSFTDTQYF. The CDR3 DNA is TGTGCCAGCAAGTCTAGTTTCACAGATACGCAGTATTTT.

This clonotype was seen only a few times. V usage is TRBV4-3 and J usage is TRBJ1-4, with D unclear. There are 16 residues in the CDR3. Germline V gene data show CDR1 as LGHNA and CDR2 as YSLEER. The V and J ends lost 0 bases and 5 bases respectively, with 13 bases between them. Written as DNA, the CDR3 is TGCGCCAGCAGCCAAGAACACCCAGAGCAGAATGAAAAACTGTTTTTT. This sequence encodes CASSQEHPEQNEKLFF.

This clonotype has a handful of counts. The V and J genes are TRBV28 and TRBJ2-3, with TRBD2 as a possible D gene (6 bases). The CDR3 has 15 amino acids. Trimming took off 2 bases at V and 2 bases at J, with 11 bases between the two ends. The V gene's germline CDR1 is MDHEN and CDR2 SYDVKM. The CDR3 DNA is TGTGCCAGCAGTTTAGGGGGACTGAACACAGATACGCAGTATTTT. It codes for CASSLGGLNTDTQYF.

This clonotype was seen repeatedly, ten times or more. The V call is TRBV20-1, the J call TRBJ2-5; TRBD2 might be the D (6 bases). V was trimmed by 0 bases and J by 1 base, leaving 15 bases between them. Germline V gene lookup returns CDR1 DFQATT and CDR2 SNEGSKA (reference sequence). The CDR3 runs 16 residues. The CDR3 region has the DNA TGCAGTGCTAGAGATATAGCTTGGGGGGTCCAAGAGACCCAGTACTTC. It specifies CSARDIAWGVQETQYF.

Ten or more counts support this clonotype. For the CDR3, the DNA is TGTGCCAGCAGTTTCGGGACAGGGGATCTGAACACTGAAGCTTTCTTT. Its protein is CASSFGTGDLNTEAFF. The V gene is TRBV12-3 or TRBV12-4, the J gene TRBJ1-1; TRBD1 matches 10 bases. The V gene end was trimmed by 3 bases and the J gene end by 0 bases; junction bases not matched to a gene: 4. The CDR3 extends over 16 amino acids.

Many counts were recorded for this clonotype. The V gene is TRBV28, the J gene TRBJ2-7, with D tentatively TRBD2 (5 bases). This CDR3 is built from 12 residues. Per germline, CDR1 MDHEN and CDR2 SYDVKM. V lost 5 bases to trimming and J lost 5 bases, with 10 bases between them. CDR3 residues: CASSAAVDEQYF. CDR3 nucleotide sequence: TGTGCCAGCAGTGCAGCGGTGGACGAGCAGTACTTC.

The CDR3 DNA reads TGTGCCAGCAGCGCTAGGACAGGGATCACAGATACGCAGTATTTT. It is translated as CASSARTGITDTQYF. The chain is built from TRBV9 and TRBJ2-3; 8 nucleotides match TRBD1. Germline assignment: CDR1 SGDLS and CDR2 YYNGEE. Trimming took 3 bases from V and 2 from J; bases not matched to a gene: 5. CDR3 size: 15 residues.

This clonotype showed up many times. The rearrangement links TRBV28 to TRBJ2-7; 10 bases are shared with TRBD2. Germline loops: CDR1 MDHEN, CDR2 SYDVKM. V dropped 5 bases and J dropped 2; count of bases not matched to a gene: 9. The CDR3 consists of 16 residues. The CDR3, as DNA: TGTGCCAGCAGTCCCGCTAGGACTAGCGGAACCTACGAGCAGTACTTC. Protein sequence: CASSPARTSGTYEQYF.

This clonotype was recorded many times. The chain employs TRBV29-1 and TRBJ2-1; the D is unclear. Germline V gene sequence: CDR1 SQVTM, CDR2 ANQGSEA. The CDR3 runs 10 residues. The V and J ends lost 6 bases and 6 bases respectively, with 6 bases between them. In nucleotides, the CDR3 is TGCAGCGTCCGTGCCAATGAGCAGTTCTTC. Amino acids: CSVRANEQFF.

This clonotype was observed a single time. This may arise from a read error, as a much more abundant clone is one base away. The CDR3 sequence: CASSRDRAGEQCF. The CDR3 region has the DNA TGTGCCAGCAGTAGGGACAGGGCCGGCGAGCAGTGCTTC. The chain carries TRBV28 and TRBJ2-7, with TRBD1 matching 9 bases. The CDR3 is 13 residues long. Germline-derived CDR1 and CDR2 are MDHEN and SYDVKM.